The 32 T cell receptor beta chains given below trace back to one sample, sequenced in a study of shared clonotypes between healthy human individuals. The protocol was immunoSEQ multiplex PCR, while the TCRdb copy is restricted to in-frame clones and leaves out a portion. The sample lists around 2.5 million clones, 93% seen once, with 0.36% in the top ten. The sample taken for sequencing was naive CD4+ T cells from PBMCs. The sample's subset: CD45RA+ positively selected. The receptor source for this set is a man in his late teens or twenties in good health. Some clones in this sample may be carry-over from other donors' samples.

The chain joins TRBV11-2 to TRBJ2-7, with 7 bases fitting TRBD1. The ends lost 4 bases at V and 2 bases at J; junction bases unmatched: 5. This CDR3 comprises 14 residues. The germline V gene encodes CDR1 SGHAT and CDR2 FQNNGV. CDR3 nucleotide sequence: TGTGCCAGCAGCTCGGGACAGTTGCCCTACGAGCAGTACTTC. Its translation: CASSSGQLPYEQYF.

The chain employs TRBV29-1 and TRBJ1-2, with a possible D match to TRBD1 (6 bases). The CDR3 is made up of 13 amino acids. Per germline, CDR1 SQVTM and CDR2 ANQGSEA. As DNA, the CDR3 is TGCACGAAAGGGGGTCAGGGTGGAGATGGCTACACCTTC. Amino acids: CTKGGQGGDGYTF.

The chain is built from TRBV30 and TRBJ1-2, with 7 bases fitting TRBD1. Germline CDR1 GTSNPN, CDR2 SVGIG (reference sequence). V lost 1 base, J lost 8 bases, and 4 bases stayed unmatched. The CDR3 totals 12 residues. The CDR3 bases are TGTGCCTGGAGTGGACAGGGCGGAGGCTACACCTTC. Translated: CAWSGQGGGYTF.

The chain's CDR3 is CASSFPGGDEQFF. In nucleotides, the CDR3 is TGCGCCAGCAGCTTCCCAGGGGGCGATGAGCAGTTCTTC. The chain uses TRBV5-1 and TRBJ2-1; TRBD1 matches 8 bases. The CDR3 spans 13 residues. V lost 2 bases and J lost 8; bases outside the gene matches: 3. Germline CDR1 SGHRS, CDR2 YFSETQ. Drawing the rest from reference TRBV5-1 and TRBJ2-1, the complete variable domain is KAGVTQTPRYLIKTRGQQVTLSCSPISGHRSVSWYQQTPGQGLQFLFEYFSETQRNKGNFPGRFSGRQFSNSRSEMNVSTLELGDSALYLCASSFPGGDEQFFGPGTRLTVL.

V and J are TRBV28 and TRBJ2-7; 8 bases fit TRBD2. The ends lost 9 bases at V and 6 bases at J; junction bases unmatched: 10. The length of the CDR3 is 13 residues. CDR1 MDHEN and CDR2 SYDVKM come from the germline V gene. The CDR3 nucleotides read TGTGCCAGTCTCGTCCGGGGGACTAGCGAGCAGTACTTC. Residues: CASLVRGTSEQYF.

The V gene is TRBV5-6, the J gene TRBJ2-1; D might be TRBD1 or TRBD2, each matching 5 bases. Trimming cost V 0 bases and J 13 bases, with 11 bases left between them. CDR3 size: 12 residues. In germline, CDR1 is SGHDT, CDR2 YYEEEE. The CDR3 DNA is TGTGCCAGCAGCTTGGCCAAGGGACCACAGTTCTTC. This sequence encodes CASSLAKGPQFF.

The V and J genes are TRBV6-6 and TRBJ1-2; possible D gene TRBD1, 5 bases. Germline V gene sequence: CDR1 MNHNY, CDR2 SVGAGI (reference sequence). V was cut by 6 bases and J by 0 bases, with 17 bases left in between. The CDR3 is made up of 16 amino acids. CDR3 sequence (DNA): TGTGCCAGCAGCCCCCGGGTGGGGGGGGCTAACTATGGCTACACCTTC. Translation gives CASSPRVGGANYGYTF.

This CDR3 is CSVDPYNEQFF. CDR3 sequence (DNA): TGCAGCGTTGACCCCTACAATGAGCAGTTCTTC. The rearrangement joins TRBV29-1 to TRBJ2-1; D remains unclear. V shed 3 bases and J shed 2 bases, with 2 bases lying between them. CDR3 length: 11 amino acids. CDR1 SQVTM and CDR2 ANQGSEA come from the germline V gene.

In its sample, this clone was seen a few times. The V call is TRBV9, the J call TRBJ1-4, with D unresolved. The germline V gene has CDR1 SGDLS and CDR2 YYNGEE. The CDR3 has 13 amino acids. The V end lost 0 bases, the J end lost 8 bases, and 8 bases lay between the germline ends. The CDR3 nucleotides are TGTGCCAGCAGCGTAGGGAACCAGGAAAAACTGTTTTTT. Protein: CASSVGNQEKLFF.

The genes are TRBV28 and TRBJ2-2; D uncertain. The CDR3 runs to 11 residues. Germline lookup yields CDR1 MDHEN and CDR2 SYDVKM. V was pared by 7 bases and J by 5 bases, with 5 bases between. In nucleotides, the CDR3 is TGTGCCAGCATTGGTACCGGGGAGCTGTTTTTT. Translating gives CASIGTGELFF.

The chain has TRBV4-2 and TRBJ2-1, with TRBD2 matching over 9 bases. V lost 3 bases, J lost 0 bases, and 12 bases stayed unmatched. The V gene's germline CDR1 is LGHNA and CDR2 YNFKEQ. This CDR3 has 19 amino acids. The CDR3 sequence is CASSQIASGVGSSYNEQFF. As DNA, the CDR3 is TGTGCCAGCAGCCAGATTGCTAGCGGGGTTGGCAGCTCCTACAATGAGCAGTTCTTC.

V and J are TRBV5-1 and TRBJ2-6, with D perhaps TRBD2 (5 bases). Trimming shortened V by 7 bases and J by 2 bases, and 13 bases separated the two germline ends. This CDR3 spans 15 amino acids. Germline V lookup: CDR1 SGHRS, CDR2 YFSETQ. The CDR3 nucleotides are TGCGCCAGCGCCCCCCCGGGGACTGGGGCCAACGTCCTGACTTTC. Its protein is CASAPPGTGANVLTF.

Comment on this clone: Other DNA sequences from this sample encode an identical CDR3 as well. The chain couples TRBV18 to TRBJ2-3; D ambiguous. CDR1 and CDR2 from the germline V gene are KGHSH and LQKENI. CDR3 length: 14 residues. The V and J ends lost 3 bases and 0 bases respectively, with 7 bases between them. The CDR3 nucleotides read TGTGCCAGCTCACCCGGTTCTAGCACAGATACGCAGTATTTT. Amino acids: CASSPGSSTDTQYF.

V gene TRBV5-1 combines with J gene TRBJ1-1; no firm D call. The CDR3 runs 13 residues. Per germline, CDR1 SGHRS and CDR2 YFSETQ. Trimming shortened V by 4 bases and J by 0 bases, and 7 bases separated the two germline ends. The CDR3 sequence is CASSEWVNTEAFF. DNA of the CDR3: TGCGCCAGCAGCGAGTGGGTGAACACTGAAGCTTTCTTT.

This chain joins TRBV5-1 and TRBJ2-1, with 10 bases identical to TRBD2. V was clipped by 0 bases and J by 9 bases; unmatched bases: 6. The CDR3 has 15 residues. Germline CDR1 SGHRS, CDR2 YFSETQ. The CDR3 region has the DNA TGCGCCAGCAGCTTGGGGCCTAGCGGGAGTGGTGAGCAGTTCTTC. Protein product: CASSLGPSGSGEQFF.

About this clone: The sample carries other DNA sequences with the same CDR3. V is TRBV7-9 and J is TRBJ2-3; D gene uncertain. Trimming removed 2 bases at V and 1 base at J, with 4 bases between. The CDR3 is made up of 13 amino acids. Per germline, CDR1 SEHNR and CDR2 FQNEAQ (reference sequence). CDR3 nucleotide sequence: TGTGCCAGCAGCTTAACCGGCACAGATACGCAGTATTTT. As protein: CASSLTGTDTQYF.

The J gene is TRBJ2-1, the V gene TRBV7-2, with D unclear. Trimming pared 0 bases from V and 8 bases from J, leaving 8 bases between. Germline values: CDR1 SGHTA, CDR2 FQGNSA. The CDR3 extends over 13 amino acids. The CDR3 region is CASSLAPGDEQFF. The CDR3 DNA reads TGTGCCAGCAGCTTAGCGCCCGGCGATGAGCAGTTCTTC.

Concerning this clone: Other nucleotide sequences in the sample specify the same CDR3. This chain connects TRBV9 to TRBJ2-5; D not resolved. The V and J ends lost 2 bases and 4 bases respectively, with 3 bases between them. The V gene's germline CDR1 is SGDLS and CDR2 YYNGEE. There are 11 residues in the CDR3. The CDR3 region has the DNA TGTGCCAGCAGCGTTGCAGAGACCCAGTACTTC. Protein product: CASSVAETQYF.

V and J are TRBV5-1 and TRBJ2-3, with D unresolved. CDR1 is SGHRS, CDR2 YFSETQ, per germline. Deletions cut 4 bases from V and 6 bases from J, with 18 bases between. The CDR3 has 15 residues. Here the CDR3 DNA reads TGCGCCAGCAGCCCCGCTCGGCTCCTGGGGGATACGCAGTATTTT. Translation: CASSPARLLGDTQYF.

This chain connects TRBV19 to TRBJ2-7; 10 nucleotides align to TRBD1. From germline, CDR1 is LNHDA and CDR2 SQIVND (reference sequence). The V and J ends lost 3 bases and 6 bases, in that order; junction bases with no gene match: 11. The CDR3 length is 16 residues. The CDR3 DNA reads as TGTGCCAGTAGTATCGCTTCGGGACAGGGGCAAGCCGAGCAGTACTTC. Its protein is CASSIASGQGQAEQYF. The full variable domain, in which reference TRBV19 and TRBJ2-7 provide the parts outside the CDR3, is DGGITQSPKYLFRKEGQNVTLSCEQNLNHDAMYWYRQDPGQGLRLIYYSQIVNDFQKGDIAEGYSVSREKKESFPLTVTSAQKNPTAFYLCASSIASGQGQAEQYFGPGTRLTVT.

This chain links TRBV4-2 with TRBJ2-2; D gene ambiguous. CDR3 length: 16 amino acids. Deletions cut 1 base from V and 7 bases from J, with 16 bases between. The germline V gene encodes CDR1 LGHNA and CDR2 YNFKEQ. The CDR3 loop is CASSQGVGSPGGELFF. DNA of the CDR3: TGTGCCAGCAGCCAAGGTGTGGGTAGCCCAGGCGGGGAGCTGTTTTTT.

This clone was recorded once. The V and J genes are TRBV6-5 and TRBJ2-7; D is unresolved. Germline V lookup: CDR1 MNHEY, CDR2 SVGAGI. The CDR3 covers 15 residues. Trimming stripped 0 bases from V and 7 bases from J, with 16 bases between. The chain's CDR3 is CASSYSSLTAMEQYF. CDR3 coding DNA: TGTGCCAGCAGTTACTCGAGTTTGACCGCCATGGAGCAGTACTTC.

The rearrangement joins TRBV4-1 to TRBJ1-3, with D perhaps TRBD1 (6 bases). This CDR3 is built from 17 residues. The germline V gene has CDR1 MGHRA and CDR2 YSYEKL. Trimming shortened V by 0 bases and J by 9 bases, and 21 bases separated the two germline ends. The CDR3, as DNA: TGCGCCAGCAGCCAAGATCCGAAGGGGGATACACGGTCCACCATATATTTT. The encoded protein is CASSQDPKGDTRSTIYF.

This chain uses TRBV7-2 with TRBJ1-6; D ambiguous. The CDR3 is made up of 14 amino acids. Germline V gene lookup returns CDR1 SGHTA and CDR2 FQGNSA. Trimming stripped 5 bases from V and 13 bases from J, with 18 bases between. CDR3 in amino acids: CASSVRFGELPLHF. The CDR3 DNA follows: TGTGCCAGCAGCGTACGTTTTGGGGAACTCCCCCTCCACTTT.

The chain has TRBV13 and TRBJ2-1, with D uncertain. The CDR3 runs 12 residues. In germline, CDR1 is PRHDT, CDR2 FYEKMQ (reference sequence). The germline V and J ends were trimmed by 0 bases and 10 bases, with 7 bases remaining between them. This chain's CDR3 is CASSLGFREQFF. The CDR3 DNA reads TGTGCCAGCAGCTTAGGGTTCAGGGAGCAGTTCTTC.

This clone was detected a few times. The chain joins TRBV20-1 to TRBJ1-1, with a tentative D call TRBD1 (6 bases). The CDR3 has 11 residues. The V and J ends lost 5 bases and 10 bases respectively, with 14 bases between them. Germline-derived CDR1 and CDR2 are DFQATT and SNEGSKA (reference sequence). CDR3 DNA sequence: TGCAGTGCTGGCAGAGGGACATCAGCTTTCTTT. The encoded protein is CSAGRGTSAFF.

The chain employs TRBV7-2 and TRBJ1-1; tentatively, D is TRBD1 (5 bases). Germline V gives CDR1 SGHTA, CDR2 FQGNSA. Trimming took 1 base from V and 8 from J, leaving 14 bases between them. The CDR3 totals 14 residues. CDR3 coding DNA: TGTGCCAGCAGCTTAGAGAGGGGAGAACGGGAAGCTTTCTTT. It specifies CASSLERGEREAFF. Using reference TRBV7-2 and TRBJ1-1 for the parts outside the CDR3, the full variable domain is GAGVSQSPSNKVTEKGKDVELRCDPISGHTALYWYRQSLGQGLEFLIYFQGNSAPDKSGLPSDRFSAERTGGSVSTLTIQRTQQEDSAVYLCASSLERGEREAFFGQGTRLTVV.

V and J are TRBV25-1 and TRBJ2-5, with D possibly being TRBD1 or TRBD2 (5 bases each). Trimming removed 6 bases from V and 5 bases from J, with 19 bases in between. The CDR3 extends over 15 amino acids. The germline CDR1 and CDR2 sequences are MGHDK and SYGVNS. CDR3 residues: CASSPRQGVGETQYF. CDR3 DNA sequence: TGTGCCAGCAGCCCCAGGCAGGGAGTAGGGGAGACCCAGTACTTC.

The chain links TRBV29-1 to TRBJ1-1; TRBD1 matches 9 bases. V dropped 4 bases and J dropped 0; count of bases not matched to a gene: 12. Germline CDR1 reads SQVTM; CDR2 reads ANQGSEA. The CDR3 runs to 17 residues. DNA for the CDR3: TGCAGCGTTGGCAGGTTTGGACAGGGGATCATGAACACTGAAGCTTTCTTT. Translated: CSVGRFGQGIMNTEAFF.

With respect to this clone: The same CDR3 is also encoded by other DNA sequences in this sample. J is TRBJ2-1 and V is TRBV29-1; the D gene is possibly TRBD1 (5 bases). The CDR3 contains 13 residues. V lost 5 bases and J lost 4, with 12 bases in between. The germline CDR1 and CDR2 sequences are SQVTM and ANQGSEA. This CDR3 reads CSVRGRAYNEQFF. The CDR3 region has the DNA TGCAGCGTTAGGGGCAGGGCATACAATGAGCAGTTCTTC.

This clone was detected only once. The chain joins TRBV6-5 to TRBJ1-2; TRBD1 agrees at 8 bases. V was pared by 2 bases and J by 4 bases, with 0 bases of the junction left unmatched. CDR3 length: 13 residues. In germline, CDR1 is MNHEY, CDR2 SVGAGI. CDR3 coding DNA: TGTGCCAGCAGTTACCAGGGGGCCTATGGCTACACCTTC. It encodes CASSYQGAYGYTF.

Comment on this clone: Other nucleotide sequences in the sample specify the same CDR3. V is TRBV10-3 and J is TRBJ2-7; no clear D gene. The CDR3 is 11 residues long. Trimming left V 3 bases short and J 4 bases short, with 4 bases between. The germline V gene encodes CDR1 ENHRY and CDR2 SYGVKD. This CDR3 reads CAISDLYEQYF. In DNA, the CDR3 is TGTGCCATCAGTGATTTGTACGAGCAGTACTTC.